Listed below are T cell receptor beta chains from one sample, sequenced in a study of T cells in Graves' hyperthyroidism and ophthalmopathy. In TCRdb, the multiplex PCR reads were re-called with MiXCR into one record per CDR3 protein. The sample has 700,000 to 950,000 distinct CDR3 sequences; around 40% are singletons. Specimen: blood. These receptors came from a woman between 40 and 55 years old with Graves' hyperthyroidism. Each CDR3 is given with its conserved first and last residue. D genes are given only for firm matches. Size is stated for part of the rows, as once, few or many counts, or as a class when the clone is expanded.

J gene,D gene,V gene,clone size,CDR3 protein,CDR3 DNA
TRBJ1-3,.,TRBV10-3,.,CAISSGLAGNTIYF,TGTGCCATCAGTTCAGGGCTAGCTGGAAACACCATATATTTT
TRBJ2-7,.,TRBV7-2,few,CASSLSLGGGYEQYF,TGTGCCAGCAGTCTCTCGCTCGGGGGAGGCTACGAGCAGTACTTC
TRBJ2-2,TRBD1,TRBV15,many,CATSRDLGQGTTGELFF,TGTGCCACCAGCAGAGATTTGGGACAGGGGACCACCGGGGAGCTGTTTTTT
TRBJ2-5,.,TRBV6-2/TRBV6-3,.,CASSYGVTQYF,TGTGCCAGCAGTTACGGAGTGACCCAGTACTTC
TRBJ1-1,.,TRBV19,many,CASSSGDRTEAFF,TGTGCCAGTAGCTCAGGGGATCGGACTGAAGCTTTCTTT
TRBJ1-5,.,TRBV19,few,CATIKGDRGGGQPQHF,TGTGCCACCATCAAAGGGGACCGAGGGGGTGGTCAGCCCCAGCATTTT
TRBJ2-2,TRBD1,TRBV20-1,.,CSAPSGDRGQNTGELFF,TGCAGTGCCCCCTCCGGGGACAGGGGGCAGAACACCGGGGAGCTGTTTTTT
TRBJ1-3,.,TRBV6-5,many,CASTRTPSSGNTIYF,TGTGCCAGCACGCGAACACCCAGCTCTGGAAACACCATATATTTT
TRBJ1-1,TRBD1,TRBV29-1,.,CSVETGVNTEAFF,TGCAGCGTTGAAACAGGGGTTAACACTGAAGCTTTCTTT
TRBJ2-7,.,TRBV12-3/TRBV12-4,few,CASSFLGTESSYEQYF,TGTGCCAGCAGTTTTCTCGGGACCGAGAGCTCCTACGAGCAGTACTTC
TRBJ2-5,TRBD2,TRBV5-4,.,CASSRGLAEETQCF,TGTGCCAGCAGTCGCGGACTAGCGGAAGAGACCCAGTGCTTC
TRBJ1-1,TRBD1,TRBV16,many,CASSQSLQGTTEAFF,TGTGCCAGCAGCCAATCGTTACAGGGGACCACTGAAGCTTTCTTT
TRBJ2-5,TRBD2,TRBV4-1,.,CASRPTSGETQYF,TGCGCCAGCAGGCCGACTAGCGGGGAGACCCAGTACTTC
TRBJ1-3,.,TRBV6-1,few,CASSRTNGNTIYF,TGTGCCAGCAGTAGGACTAATGGAAACACCATATATTTT
TRBJ2-5,.,TRBV5-4,.,CASRTSWEETQYF,TGTGCCAGCAGGACCAGCTGGGAGGAGACCCAGTACTTC
TRBJ2-7,TRBD2,TRBV7-2,few,CASSLAPSGGTSSYEQYF,TGTGCCAGCAGCTTAGCGCCTAGCGGGGGGACCTCATCCTACGAGCAGTACTTC
TRBJ1-6,.,TRBV6-2/TRBV6-3,few,CASSYERDAGNSPLHF,TGTGCCAGCAGTTACGAGAGGGACGCCGGGAATTCACCCCTCCACTTT
TRBJ2-5,.,TRBV24-1,.,CATSDMTTGSQETQYF,TGTGCCACCAGTGATATGACAACTGGGAGCCAAGAGACCCAGTACTTC
TRBJ1-2,.,TRBV5-1,.,CASSLYQGALNYGYTF,TGCGCCAGCAGCTTGTACCAGGGAGCCCTTAACTATGGCTACACCTTC
TRBJ2-5,.,TRBV27,.,CASSSHLYGKTQYF,TGTGCCAGCAGTTCACACCTTTACGGGAAGACCCAGTACTTC
TRBJ1-5,.,TRBV10-3,.,CASSRNELGEGNQPQHF,TGTGCCAGCAGCCGCAACGAGTTGGGCGAGGGGAATCAGCCCCAGCATTTT
TRBJ1-2,.,TRBV20-1,few,CIFPTGDSYGCTF,.
TRBJ2-7,.,TRBV19,few,CASSIDSQGSSYEQYF,TGTGCCAGTAGTATAGATTCGCAGGGATCTTCCTACGAGCAGTACTTC
TRBJ1-1,.,TRBV29-1,many,CSVEGTEGTEAFF,TGCAGCGTTGAAGGGACAGAGGGCACTGAAGCTTTCTTT
TRBJ1-1,.,TRBV7-2,many,CASSHRGTEAFF,TGTGCCAGCAGCCATCGGGGGACTGAAGCTTTCTTT
TRBJ2-3,TRBD2,TRBV10-2,few,CASSEDLAGTDTQYF,TGCGCCAGCAGTGAGGATCTAGCGGGTACAGATACGCAGTATTTT
TRBJ2-3,TRBD2,TRBV7-3,.,CASSLVAGDTDTQYF,TGTGCCAGCAGCTTAGTAGCGGGGGACACAGATACGCAGTATTTT
TRBJ1-2,TRBD1,TRBV7-6,.,CASSQGTGVGNYGYTF,TGTGCCAGCAGCCAGGGTACAGGGGTTGGTAACTATGGCTACACCTTC
TRBJ1-3,.,TRBV24-1,many,CATTGANTIYF,TGTGCCACCACGGGCGCCAACACCATATATTTT
TRBJ2-2,.,TRBV5-8,.,CASKQGGKNTGELFF,TGTGCCAGCAAACAGGGGGGGAAGAACACCGGGGAGCTGTTTTTT
TRBJ2-6,TRBD1,TRBV10-1,.,CASSDQTGSRFSGANVLTF,TGCGCCAGCAGTGACCAGACAGGGAGCCGCTTCTCTGGGGCCAACGTCCTGACTTTC
TRBJ2-7,.,TRBV2,many,CASKELAYEQYF,TGTGCCAGCAAAGAGTTGGCCTACGAGCAGTACTTC
TRBJ2-7,.,TRBV12-3/TRBV12-4,.,CASTPGTVSSYEQYF,TGTGCCAGCACCCCCGGGACGGTAAGCTCCTACGAGCAGTACTTC
TRBJ1-2,TRBD1,TRBV12-3/TRBV12-4,once,CASSSPRQGAGYTF,TGTGCCAGCAGTTCCCCAAGACAGGGTGCCGGCTACACCTTC
TRBJ1-6,.,TRBV12-3/TRBV12-4,many,CASTISNSPLHF,TGTGCCAGCACGATCTCAAATTCACCCCTCCACTTT
TRBJ1-1,TRBD1,TRBV5-1,.,CASSSQGELNTEAFF,TGCGCCAGCAGCTCGCAGGGGGAATTGAACACTGAAGCTTTCTTT
TRBJ1-2,.,TRBV28,.,CATRGSPGGYTF,TGTGCCACTCGCGGGAGCCCCGGTGGCTACACCTTC
TRBJ1-1,TRBD1,TRBV7-9,.,CASSIGQDREEAFF,TGTGCCAGCAGCATTGGTCAAGACAGGGAGGAAGCTTTCTTT
TRBJ1-1,.,TRBV12-3/TRBV12-4,.,CASSSDREVSEAFF,TGTGCCAGCAGTTCCGACAGAGAAGTATCCGAAGCTTTCTTT
TRBJ2-7,TRBD2,TRBV6-5,.,CASRLVNGRTYEQYF,TGTGCCAGCAGATTGGTGAACGGGAGGACCTACGAGCAGTACTTC
TRBJ2-7,TRBD2,TRBV7-9,few,CASSTDSSGRRIYEQYF,TGTGCCAGCAGCACCGACTCTAGCGGGAGACGTATCTACGAGCAGTACTTC
TRBJ2-7,.,TRBV11-1,few,CASSSHPTAYEQYF,TGTGCCAGCAGCTCCCATCCTACGGCCTACGAGCAGTACTTC
TRBJ2-7,.,TRBV10-3,.,CAWITLGVFGSYEQYF,TGTGCCTGGATCACCTTGGGTGTATTCGGGTCCTACGAGCAGTACTTC
TRBJ1-1,.,TRBV10-3,many,CAISESVRDVEGAFF,TGTGCCATCAGTGAGTCGGTCAGGGATGTGGAAGGGGCTTTCTTT
TRBJ2-7,TRBD1,TRBV12-3/TRBV12-4,.,CASSGLGTGSSYEQYF,TGTGCCAGCAGTGGACTAGGGACAGGGAGCTCCTACGAGCAGTACTTC
TRBJ2-5,TRBD2,TRBV7-9,few,CASSTPTSGGWDQETQYF,TGTGCCAGCTCTACCCCGACTAGCGGGGGGTGGGATCAAGAGACCCAGTACTTC
TRBJ2-7,.,TRBV4-3,.,CASSKARSQITYEQYF,TGCGCCAGCAGCAAGGCCAGGAGCCAAATTACCTACGAGCAGTACTTC
TRBJ2-6,.,TRBV7-3,few,CASTSVSGANVLTF,TGTGCCAGCACCTCGGTCTCTGGGGCCAACGTCCTGACTTTC
TRBJ1-2,.,TRBV6-6,.,CASSYGGRVYGYTF,TGTGCCAGCAGTTACGGGGGCAGAGTCTATGGCTACACCTTC
TRBJ1-2,TRBD1,TRBV19,.,CASSPTVQGAYGYTF,TGTGCCAGCAGCCCTACCGTCCAGGGGGCTTACGGCTACACCTTC
TRBJ1-6,TRBD1,TRBV12-3/TRBV12-4,few,CASREQGESSPLHF,TGTGCCAGCAGGGAGCAGGGGGAGAGTTCACCCCTCCACTTT
TRBJ1-5,.,TRBV4-1,.,CASSQVSEQGYQPQHF,TGCGCCAGCAGCCAAGTTTCCGAACAGGGATATCAGCCCCAGCATTTT
TRBJ2-7,.,TRBV7-2,many,CASSLRPKQYF,TGTGCCAGCAGCTTACGCCCCAAGCAGTACTTC
TRBJ1-2,TRBD1,TRBV12-3/TRBV12-4,many,CASRTGVGYTF,TGTGCCAGCCGGACAGGGGTCGGCTACACCTTC